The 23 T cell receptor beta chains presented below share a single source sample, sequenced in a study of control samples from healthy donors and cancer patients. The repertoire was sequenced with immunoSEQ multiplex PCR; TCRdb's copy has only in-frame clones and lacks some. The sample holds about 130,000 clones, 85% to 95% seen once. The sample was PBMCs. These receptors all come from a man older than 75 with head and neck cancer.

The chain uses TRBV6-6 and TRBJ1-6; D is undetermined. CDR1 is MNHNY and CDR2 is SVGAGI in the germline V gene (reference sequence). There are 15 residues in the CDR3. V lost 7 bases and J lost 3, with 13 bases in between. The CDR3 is CASTPEGVYNSPLHF. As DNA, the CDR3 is TGTGCCAGCACCCCTGAGGGAGTCTATAATTCACCCCTCCACTTT.

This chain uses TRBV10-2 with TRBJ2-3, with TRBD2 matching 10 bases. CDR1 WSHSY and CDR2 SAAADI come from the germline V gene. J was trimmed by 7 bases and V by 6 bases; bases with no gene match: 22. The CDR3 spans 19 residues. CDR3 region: CASRHSGVALAGISHTQYF. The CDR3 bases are TGCGCCAGCAGACACTCTGGGGTAGCACTAGCGGGAATAAGTCATACGCAGTATTTT.

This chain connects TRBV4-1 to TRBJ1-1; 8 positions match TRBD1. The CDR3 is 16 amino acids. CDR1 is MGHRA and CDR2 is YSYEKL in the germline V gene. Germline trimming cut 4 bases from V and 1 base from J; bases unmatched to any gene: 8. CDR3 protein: CASSRTSGGPNTEAFF. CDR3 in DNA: TGCGCCAGCAGCCGAACCTCAGGGGGCCCGAACACTGAAGCTTTCTTT.

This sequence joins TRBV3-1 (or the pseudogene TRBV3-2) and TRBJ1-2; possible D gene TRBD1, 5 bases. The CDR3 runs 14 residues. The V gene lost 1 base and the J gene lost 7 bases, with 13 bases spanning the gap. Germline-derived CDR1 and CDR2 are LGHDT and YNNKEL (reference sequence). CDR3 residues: CASSQGQGNGGYTF. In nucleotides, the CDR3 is TGTGCCAGCAGCCAAGGTCAGGGAAATGGTGGCTACACCTTC.

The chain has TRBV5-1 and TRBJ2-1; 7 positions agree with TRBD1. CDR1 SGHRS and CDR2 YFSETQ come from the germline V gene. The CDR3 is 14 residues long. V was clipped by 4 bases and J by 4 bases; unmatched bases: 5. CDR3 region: CASSLGTEYNEQFF. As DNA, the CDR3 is TGCGCCAGCAGCCTCGGGACAGAGTACAATGAGCAGTTCTTC. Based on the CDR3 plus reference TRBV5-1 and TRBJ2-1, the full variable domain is KAGVTQTPRYLIKTRGQQVTLSCSPISGHRSVSWYQQTPGQGLQFLFEYFSETQRNKGNFPGRFSGRQFSNSRSEMNVSTLELGDSALYLCASSLGTEYNEQFFGPGTRLTVL.

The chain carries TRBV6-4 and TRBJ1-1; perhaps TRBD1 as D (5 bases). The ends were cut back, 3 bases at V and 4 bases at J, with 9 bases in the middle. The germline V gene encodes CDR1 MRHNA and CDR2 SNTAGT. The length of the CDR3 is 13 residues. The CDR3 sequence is CASSEGRGTEAFF. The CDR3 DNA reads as TGTGCCAGCAGTGAGGGGCGCGGCACTGAAGCTTTCTTT.

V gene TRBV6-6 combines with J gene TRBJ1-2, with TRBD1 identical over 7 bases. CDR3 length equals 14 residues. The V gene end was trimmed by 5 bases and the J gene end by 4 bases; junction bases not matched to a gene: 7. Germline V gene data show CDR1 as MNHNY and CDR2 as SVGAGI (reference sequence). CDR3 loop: CASSQQGKFYGYTF. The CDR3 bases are TGTGCCAGCAGTCAACAGGGGAAATTCTATGGCTACACCTTC.

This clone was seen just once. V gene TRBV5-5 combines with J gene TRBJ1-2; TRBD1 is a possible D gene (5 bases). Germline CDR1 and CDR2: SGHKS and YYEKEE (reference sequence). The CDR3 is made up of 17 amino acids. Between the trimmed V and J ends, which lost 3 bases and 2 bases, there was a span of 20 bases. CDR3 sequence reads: CASSSQPGHQGNYGYTF. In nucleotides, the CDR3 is TGTGCCAGCAGCTCTCAACCAGGGCACCAGGGCAACTATGGCTACACCTTC.

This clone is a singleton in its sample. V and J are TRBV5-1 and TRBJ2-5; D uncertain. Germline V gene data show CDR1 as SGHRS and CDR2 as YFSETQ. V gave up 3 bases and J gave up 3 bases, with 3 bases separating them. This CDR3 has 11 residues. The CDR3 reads CASSWKETQYF. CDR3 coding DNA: TGCGCCAGCAGCTGGAAAGAGACCCAGTACTTC. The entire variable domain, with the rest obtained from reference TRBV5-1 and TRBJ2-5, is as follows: KAGVTQTPRYLIKTRGQQVTLSCSPISGHRSVSWYQQTPGQGLQFLFEYFSETQRNKGNFPGRFSGRQFSNSRSEMNVSTLELGDSALYLCASSWKETQYFGPGTRLLVL.

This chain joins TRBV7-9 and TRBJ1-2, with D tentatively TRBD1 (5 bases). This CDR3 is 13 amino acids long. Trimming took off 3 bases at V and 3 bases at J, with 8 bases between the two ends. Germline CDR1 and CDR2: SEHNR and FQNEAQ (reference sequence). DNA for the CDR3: TGTGCCAGCAGCTTGGGGGTGGACTATGGCTACACCTTC. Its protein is CASSLGVDYGYTF. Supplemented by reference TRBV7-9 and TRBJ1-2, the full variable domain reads DTGVSQNPRHKITKRGQNVTFRCDPISEHNRLYWYRQTLGQGPEFLTYFQNEAQLEKSRLLSDRFSAERPKGSFSTLEIQRTEQGDSAMYLCASSLGVDYGYTFGSGTRLTVV.

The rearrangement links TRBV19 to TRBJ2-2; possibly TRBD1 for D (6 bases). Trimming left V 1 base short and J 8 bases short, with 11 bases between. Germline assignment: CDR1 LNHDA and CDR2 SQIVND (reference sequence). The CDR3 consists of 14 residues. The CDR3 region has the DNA TGTGCCAGTAGTATAGCCCCAGGGGAGGGGGAGCTGTTTTTT. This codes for CASSIAPGEGELFF.

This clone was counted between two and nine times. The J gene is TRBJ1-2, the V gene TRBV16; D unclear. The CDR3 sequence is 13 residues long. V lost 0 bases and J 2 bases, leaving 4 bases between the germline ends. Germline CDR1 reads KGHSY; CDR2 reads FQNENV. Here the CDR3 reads CASSQSGNYGYTF. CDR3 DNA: TGTGCCAGCAGCCAATCGGGAAACTATGGCTACACCTTC.

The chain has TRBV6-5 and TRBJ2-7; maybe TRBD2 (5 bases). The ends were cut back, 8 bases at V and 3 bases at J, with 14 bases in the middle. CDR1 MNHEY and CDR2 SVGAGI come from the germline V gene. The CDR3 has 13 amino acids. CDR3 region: CASCRSGIYEQYF. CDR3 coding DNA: TGTGCCAGCTGCAGGTCGGGGATCTACGAGCAGTACTTC.

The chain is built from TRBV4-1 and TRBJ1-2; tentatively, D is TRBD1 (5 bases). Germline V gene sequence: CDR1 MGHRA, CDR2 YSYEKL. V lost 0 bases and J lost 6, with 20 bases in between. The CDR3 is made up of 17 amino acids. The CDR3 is CASSQDWQGIMVDGYTF. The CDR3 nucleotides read TGCGCCAGCAGCCAAGATTGGCAGGGAATCATGGTGGATGGCTACACCTTC.

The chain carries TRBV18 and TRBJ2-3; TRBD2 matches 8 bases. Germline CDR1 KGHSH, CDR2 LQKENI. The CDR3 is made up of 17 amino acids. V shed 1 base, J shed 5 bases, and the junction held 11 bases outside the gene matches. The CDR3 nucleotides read TGTGCCAGCTCACCACGGTCGGGGGGGCCTAGAGGAGATACGCAGTATTTT. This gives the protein CASSPRSGGPRGDTQYF. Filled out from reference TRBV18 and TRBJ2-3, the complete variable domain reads NAGVMQNPRHLVRRRGQEARLRCSPMKGHSHVYWYRQLPEEGLKFMVYLQKENIIDESGMPKERFSAEFPKEGPSILRIQQVVRGDSAAYFCASSPRSGGPRGDTQYFGPGTRLTVL.

The CDR3 reads CASSGGQGALPGNTIYF. CDR3 DNA sequence: TGTGCCAGCAGTGGAGGGCAGGGGGCTCTTCCTGGAAACACCATATATTTT. The chain is built from TRBV2 and TRBJ1-3, with 8 nucleotides matching TRBD1. CDR1 and CDR2 from the germline V gene are SNHLY and FYNNEI. V gave up 4 bases and J gave up 2 bases; unmatched junction bases: 10. The CDR3 covers 17 residues.

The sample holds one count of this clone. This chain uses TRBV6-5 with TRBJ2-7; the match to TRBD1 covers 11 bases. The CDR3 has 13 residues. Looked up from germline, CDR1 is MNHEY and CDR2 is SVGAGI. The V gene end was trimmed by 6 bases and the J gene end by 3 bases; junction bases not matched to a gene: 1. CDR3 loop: CASRGQGVYEQYF. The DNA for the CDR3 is TGTGCCAGCAGGGGACAGGGGGTCTACGAGCAGTACTTC.

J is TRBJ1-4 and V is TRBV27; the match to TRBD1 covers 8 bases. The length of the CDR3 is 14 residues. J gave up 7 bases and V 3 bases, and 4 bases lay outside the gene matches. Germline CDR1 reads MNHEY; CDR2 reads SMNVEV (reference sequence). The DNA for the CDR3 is TGTGCCAGCAGTTTTTGGCAGGGGGCTGAAAAACTGTTTTTT. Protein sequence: CASSFWQGAEKLFF.

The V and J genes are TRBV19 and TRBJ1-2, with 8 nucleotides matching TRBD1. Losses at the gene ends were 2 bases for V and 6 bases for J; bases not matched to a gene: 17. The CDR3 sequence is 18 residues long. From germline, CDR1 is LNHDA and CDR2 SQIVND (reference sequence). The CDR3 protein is CASSIIIGRGQGENGYTF. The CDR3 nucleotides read TGTGCCAGTAGTATAATCATTGGTCGCGGACAGGGTGAGAATGGCTACACCTTC.

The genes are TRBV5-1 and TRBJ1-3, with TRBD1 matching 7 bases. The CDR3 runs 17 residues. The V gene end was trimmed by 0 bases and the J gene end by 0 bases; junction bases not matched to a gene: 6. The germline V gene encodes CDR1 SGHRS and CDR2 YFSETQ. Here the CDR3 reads CASSLEGGGNSGNTIYF. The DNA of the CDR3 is TGCGCCAGCAGCTTGGAAGGAGGGGGCAACTCTGGAAACACCATATATTTT. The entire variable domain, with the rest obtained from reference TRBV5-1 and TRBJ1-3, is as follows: KAGVTQTPRYLIKTRGQQVTLSCSPISGHRSVSWYQQTPGQGLQFLFEYFSETQRNKGNFPGRFSGRQFSNSRSEMNVSTLELGDSALYLCASSLEGGGNSGNTIYFGEGSWLTVV.

The CDR3 coding sequence is TGTGCCAGCAGCGTAGGGGGAGGGGTAGCCAAAAACATTCAGTACTTC. Translation gives CASSVGGGVAKNIQYF. The V call is TRBV9, the J call TRBJ2-4; 7 bases fit TRBD2. V lost 0 bases and J lost 0; bases outside the gene matches: 3. CDR3 length: 16 residues. From germline, CDR1 is SGDLS and CDR2 YYNGEE.

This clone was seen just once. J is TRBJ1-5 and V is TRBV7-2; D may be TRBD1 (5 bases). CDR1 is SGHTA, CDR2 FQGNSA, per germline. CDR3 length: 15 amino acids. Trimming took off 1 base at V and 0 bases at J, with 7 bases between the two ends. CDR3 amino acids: CASSLDRHSNQPQHF. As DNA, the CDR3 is TGTGCCAGCAGCTTAGACAGGCATAGCAATCAGCCCCAGCATTTT.

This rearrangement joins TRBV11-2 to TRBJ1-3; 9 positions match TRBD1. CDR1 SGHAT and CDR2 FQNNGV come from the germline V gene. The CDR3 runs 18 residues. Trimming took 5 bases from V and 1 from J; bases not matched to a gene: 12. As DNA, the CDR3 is TGTGCCAGCAGCACCTGGGGACAGGGACTTAGTTCTGGAAACACCATATATTTT. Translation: CASSTWGQGLSSGNTIYF.